The 26 T cell receptor beta chains below all came from one sample that was sequenced in a study of beta chain features in type 1 diabetes. Expressed TCRB transcripts were sequenced because the entire RNA isolate underwent reverse transcription. The data were produced by immunoSEQ multiplex PCR, yet TCRdb's version contains in-frame clones alone and is incomplete. The data show 970,000 or so clones, 17% seen once. The specimen was naive CD4+ T cells from blood. All receptors come from a woman younger than 35 in good health.

This rearrangement joins TRBV10-3 to TRBJ2-1; D is ambiguous. CDR1 and CDR2 (germline): ENHRY, SYGVKD. V was cut by 6 bases and J by 4 bases, with 10 bases left in between. The CDR3 totals 13 residues. DNA for the CDR3: TGTGCCATCAGGAATCTAGAATACAATGAGCAGTTCTTC. Translated: CAIRNLEYNEQFF.

As concerns this clone: This CDR3 is also generated by other DNA sequences in the sample. V is TRBV28 and J is TRBJ2-7; no reliable D call. The CDR3 extends over 12 amino acids. Trimming left V 2 bases short and J 3 bases short, with 5 bases between. Germline V gene sequence: CDR1 MDHEN, CDR2 SYDVKM. The CDR3 DNA follows: TGTGCCAGCAGTTTAGGTGTCTACGAGCAGTACTTC. Translation: CASSLGVYEQYF.

The CDR3 bases are TGTGCCAGCACCCCCCGCCCACGAGAGACCCAGTACTTC. Amino acid sequence: CASTPRPRETQYF. The chain carries TRBV6-6 and TRBJ2-5; D is unclear. Germline V CDR1 and CDR2: MNHNY, SVGAGI (reference sequence). V was cut by 7 bases and J by 4 bases, with 13 bases left in between. This CDR3 is built from 13 residues.

This sequence joins TRBV11-2 and TRBJ2-7; possible D gene TRBD1, 5 bases. Per germline, CDR1 SGHAT and CDR2 FQNNGV. Between the trimmed V and J ends, which lost 1 base and 2 bases, there was a span of 9 bases. The CDR3 covers 14 residues. The chain's CDR3 is CASSLGTQTYEQYF. The DNA for the CDR3 is TGTGCCAGCAGCTTAGGGACACAGACCTACGAGCAGTACTTC.

The chain links TRBV25-1 to TRBJ2-7; D perhaps matches TRBD2 (5 bases). The CDR3 contains 14 residues. V lost 3 bases and J 3 bases, leaving 12 bases between the germline ends. Germline-derived CDR1 and CDR2 are MGHDK and SYGVNS. CDR3 in DNA: TGTGCCAGCAGTGACACGGGGAGTTTCTACGAGCAGTACTTC. Amino acids: CASSDTGSFYEQYF.

This sequence joins TRBV7-2 and TRBJ2-1, with 10 nucleotides matching TRBD1. V was clipped by 1 base and J by 0 bases; unmatched bases: 0. The CDR3 spans 16 residues. Per germline, CDR1 SGHTA and CDR2 FQGNSA. CDR3 sequence reads: CASSLGDRGSYNEQFF. CDR3 nucleotides: TGTGCCAGCAGCTTAGGGGACAGGGGCTCCTACAATGAGCAGTTCTTC. The variable domain in full, with the rest retrieved from reference TRBV7-2 and TRBJ2-1, is GAGVSQSPSNKVTEKGKDVELRCDPISGHTALYWYRQSLGQGLEFLIYFQGNSAPDKSGLPSDRFSAERTGGSVSTLTIQRTQQEDSAVYLCASSLGDRGSYNEQFFGPGTRLTVL.

This sequence joins TRBV29-1 and TRBJ2-5; D unresolved. Germline CDR1 reads SQVTM; CDR2 reads ANQGSEA. The ends were cut back, 4 bases at V and 0 bases at J, with 9 bases in the middle. CDR3 length equals 13 residues. The CDR3 reads CSVATVDQETQYF. The CDR3 DNA is TGCAGCGTTGCTACTGTAGACCAAGAGACCCAGTACTTC.

About this clone: This sample also contains other DNA sequences that code for the same CDR3. This chain links TRBV28 with TRBJ2-3, with 8 bases that match TRBD1. Trimming cost V 5 bases and J 3 bases; bases outside gene matches: 4. From germline, CDR1 is MDHEN and CDR2 SYDVKM. The CDR3 has 14 residues. The CDR3 loop is CASSTGQGTDTQYF. CDR3 DNA: TGTGCCAGCAGTACCGGACAGGGTACAGATACGCAGTATTTT.

The V call is TRBV19, the J call TRBJ2-7; TRBD1 agrees at 8 bases. This CDR3 has 15 amino acids. Trimming at V came to 1 base and at J to 1 base, leaving 3 bases not matched to a gene. The germline gives CDR1 LNHDA, CDR2 SQIVND (reference sequence). The DNA for the CDR3 is TGTGCCAGTAGTATAGCCGGGACAGGTTCCTACGAGCAGTACTTC. This encodes CASSIAGTGSYEQYF.

Only a few counts were recorded for this clone. Mismatch with germline at one junction end may stem from a read error. This chain connects TRBV13 to TRBJ2-7, with D maybe TRBD1 (6 bases). This CDR3 is built from 14 residues. The germline CDR1 and CDR2 sequences are PRHDT and FYEKMQ (reference sequence). The CDR3 coding sequence is TGTGCCAGCAGCGTAGGACCAGGGGATATCGAGCAGTACTTC. It specifies CASSVGPGDIEQYF.

This clone occurred a few times. The rearrangement links TRBV28 to TRBJ2-7, with TRBD2 as a possible D gene (5 bases). This CDR3 comprises 14 residues. Germline V gives CDR1 MDHEN, CDR2 SYDVKM. V was pared by 8 bases and J by 7 bases, with 21 bases between. The CDR3 DNA follows: TGTGCCAGCCGACGCACGGGATACGGCGGAGAGCAGTACTTC. Translation: CASRRTGYGGEQYF.

The V and J genes are TRBV7-9 and TRBJ1-1; TRBD1 matches 7 bases. After removal of 3 bases from V and 1 base from J, the junction contained 8 bases not matched to a gene. This CDR3 comprises 16 residues. The V gene's germline CDR1 is SEHNR and CDR2 FQNEAQ (reference sequence). This CDR3 is CASSLKAGTANTEAFF. The DNA for the CDR3 is TGTGCCAGCAGCTTGAAGGCCGGGACAGCGAACACTGAAGCTTTCTTT.

The chain uses TRBV28 and TRBJ2-7; 13 bases fit TRBD2. V dropped 3 bases and J dropped 3; count of bases not matched to a gene: 5. CDR3 length: 16 residues. Germline lookup yields CDR1 MDHEN and CDR2 SYDVKM. CDR3 amino acids: CASSLGGTSGIYEQYF. The CDR3 coding sequence is TGTGCCAGCAGTTTGGGCGGGACTAGCGGGATCTACGAGCAGTACTTC.

There are a few counts of this clone. J is TRBJ2-2 and V is TRBV28, with D perhaps TRBD1 (5 bases). CDR1 and CDR2 (germline): MDHEN, SYDVKM. With 6 bases removed from V and 2 bases from J, the gap between germline ends came to 10 bases. This CDR3 comprises 14 residues. CDR3 in amino acids: CASRNDRNTGELFF. The CDR3 nucleotides read TGTGCCAGCAGGAACGACAGAAACACCGGGGAGCTGTTTTTT.

There are many counts of this clone. CDR3 residues: CAISSDRDTGELFF. CDR3 bases: TGTGCCATCAGTTCGGACAGGGACACCGGGGAGCTGTTTTTT. The V gene is TRBV10-3, the J gene TRBJ2-2; 8 bases line up with TRBD1. V lost 5 bases and J lost 3; bases outside the gene matches: 2. CDR1 is ENHRY, CDR2 SYGVKD, per germline. The CDR3 has 14 residues.

The chain joins TRBV25-1 to TRBJ2-1, with D perhaps matching TRBD2 (5 bases). Per the germline V gene, CDR1 is MGHDK and CDR2 is SYGVNS. V gave up 7 bases and J gave up 7 bases, with 14 bases separating them. The CDR3 sequence is 13 residues long. The chain's CDR3 is CASTPTSFNEQFF. The CDR3 DNA sequence: TGTGCCAGCACCCCAACTAGTTTTAATGAGCAGTTCTTC. The variable domain in full, completed from reference TRBV25-1 and TRBJ2-1, reads EADIYQTPRYLVIGTGKKITLECSQTMGHDKMYWYQQDPGMELHLIHYSYGVNSTEKGDLSSESTVSRIRTEHFPLTLESARPSHTSQYLCASTPTSFNEQFFGPGTRLTVL.

A few counts support this clone. The chain recombines TRBV19 with TRBJ2-7, with D possibly matching TRBD1 (8 bases). The V end was cut by 3 bases, the J end by 5 bases, with 23 bases between. Germline CDR1 is LNHDA and CDR2 is SQIVND (reference sequence). There are 17 residues in the CDR3. CDR3 sequence: CASSIVYTTGGGNEQYF. The CDR3 bases are TGTGCCAGTAGTATCGTCTATACAACAGGGGGAGGGAACGAGCAGTACTTC.

This sequence joins TRBV15 and TRBJ2-3, with D uncertain. V was cut by 0 bases and J by 0 bases, with 10 bases left in between. This CDR3 is 16 amino acids long. Germline CDR1 and CDR2: LNHNV and YYDKDF (reference sequence). CDR3 loop: CATSRDRPSSTDTQYF. The CDR3 DNA reads TGTGCCACCAGCAGAGATCGGCCATCTAGCACAGATACGCAGTATTTT.

This clone was counted a few times. The J gene is TRBJ2-7, the V gene TRBV28, with D uncertain. The V end was cut by 3 bases, the J end by 3 bases, with 15 bases between. The CDR3 length is 15 residues. Germline V lookup: CDR1 MDHEN, CDR2 SYDVKM. The CDR3 bases are TGTGCCAGCAGTTTGACCGCAAGGCACAACTACGAGCAGTACTTC. As protein: CASSLTARHNYEQYF.

This chain uses TRBV19 with TRBJ2-1; D not resolved. Germline-derived CDR1 and CDR2 are LNHDA and SQIVND (reference sequence). CDR3 length: 15 residues. The germline V and J ends were trimmed by 6 bases and 0 bases, with 12 bases remaining between them. CDR3 residues: CASRRSELSYNEQFF. The DNA for the CDR3 is TGTGCCAGTAGAAGATCAGAGCTCTCCTACAATGAGCAGTTCTTC.

This rearrangement joins TRBV5-4 to TRBJ2-5, with D tentatively TRBD1 (5 bases). Germline loops: CDR1 SGHNT, CDR2 YYREEE (reference sequence). The CDR3 loop spans 17 amino acids. V lost 4 bases to trimming and J lost 1 base, with 20 bases between them. This chain's CDR3 is CASSQGASSIPQETQYF. The CDR3 DNA sequence: TGTGCCAGCAGCCAAGGGGCTAGTTCGATACCCCAAGAGACCCAGTACTTC.

CDR3 sequence: CAISRDGQETQYF. DNA of the CDR3: TGTGCCATCAGCAGGGACGGACAAGAGACCCAGTACTTC. J is TRBJ2-5 and V is TRBV10-3, with D perhaps given as TRBD1 or TRBD2 (5 bases each). Germline lookup yields CDR1 ENHRY and CDR2 SYGVKD. The CDR3 loop spans 13 amino acids. The V end was cut by 6 bases, the J end by 2 bases, with 10 bases between.

In its sample, this clone was seen a few times. Different DNA sequences within this sample yield the same CDR3. This rearrangement joins TRBV28 to TRBJ2-2, with D unresolved. The V gene's germline CDR1 is MDHEN and CDR2 SYDVKM. CDR3 length: 13 residues. The germline V and J ends were trimmed by 6 bases and 1 base, with 6 bases remaining between them. The CDR3 here is CASRAGNTGELFF. CDR3 bases: TGTGCCAGCAGGGCAGGGAACACCGGGGAGCTGTTTTTT.

This clone was counted between two and nine times. CDR3: CASSPRGQRPAFF. The CDR3 bases are TGTGCCAGCAGTCCCCGGGGACAGCGGCCAGCTTTCTTT. The chain has TRBV28 and TRBJ1-1, with 7 bases lining up with TRBD1. The V gene end was trimmed by 5 bases and the J gene end by 10 bases; junction bases not matched to a gene: 10. This CDR3 region has 13 residues. CDR1 MDHEN and CDR2 SYDVKM come from the germline V gene.

This clone was found a few times. The chain combines TRBV2 with TRBJ2-1; the match to TRBD2 covers 12 bases. The V gene's germline CDR1 is SNHLY and CDR2 FYNNEI. CDR3 length equals 15 residues. Trimming removed 6 bases from V and 6 bases from J; junction bases left unmatched: 6. The CDR3 protein is CASRAGLAGPNEQFF. CDR3 sequence (DNA): TGTGCCAGCAGGGCCGGACTAGCGGGACCCAATGAGCAGTTCTTC.

There are a few counts of this clone. The chain joins TRBV18 to TRBJ1-1; no clear D gene. The germline gives CDR1 KGHSH, CDR2 LQKENI. V was clipped by 2 bases and J by 1 base, with 11 bases between them. There are 15 residues in the CDR3. The CDR3 DNA follows: TGTGCCAGCTCACCAAATTGGCATACGAACACTGAAGCTTTCTTT. Translated, it gives CASSPNWHTNTEAFF.